This record covers a single T cell receptor beta chain. This sample is part of a study of shared T cell receptors in the human thymus. Per the germline V gene, CDR1 is SGHNT and CDR2 is YYREEE (reference sequence). Trimming took 1 base from V and 3 from J; bases not matched to a gene: 7. The CDR3 is made up of 18 amino acids. TCRdb's copy holds only in-frame clones and misses some; the assay was immunoSEQ multiplex PCR. The sample yields 450,000 to 650,000 clones, around three quarters seen once. This sample was also put to use in a study of human thymus T cells. From that study: Congenital heart defects were the reason for the corrective surgery that the donors, healthy Finnish infants, were having. Thymus specimens were resections from corrective heart surgery. Thymic and blood repertoires appeared to show biased V and J gene usage. Reports from related research described highly overlapping thymic repertoires among unrelated individuals.

The receptor's source is a boy under two years old with a congenital heart defect. Sequencing was carried out using thymocytes. V gene TRBV5-4 combines with J gene TRBJ2-3; TRBD2 agrees at 14 bases. The CDR3 here is CASSLPPGLAGVTDTQYF. The CDR3 nucleotides read TGTGCCAGCAGCTTGCCCCCGGGACTAGCGGGAGTTACAGATACGCAGTATTTT.